This TCR beta chain was recovered during a study of blood T cell repertoires in COVID-19 (dated by TCRdb to about 2020). As for the study more broadly: Collaborator samples came from the United States, Italy and Spain and covered acute and convalescent phases of COVID-19. The material from the prospective study consisted of cDNA or gDNA derived from T cells, B-cell-depleted T cells, or PBMCs. The dataset comprised deeply sampled blood TCRbeta repertoires from subjects exposed to, actively infected with, or recovered from COVID-19. A freely available public database, intended as a resource for researchers studying the immune response to SARS-CoV-2, is where the repertoires were released. The samples were drawn from two sources: the first 160 participants of the ongoing ImmuneRACE study, and some 1,300 subjects contributed by 6 global collaborators. Sample metadata almost always included a de-identified subject ID, COVID-19 status, age in years and sex. Where available, HLA class I and class II types were taken from metadata supplied by the sample provider and were not determined by assay-based typing. What the authors observed across the whole study: Clinical and demographic metadata were provided uncurated, with the amount varying by source and participant.

Participants in the prospective study were aged about 18 to 95 years, lived in 20 to 25 United States geographic areas, and enrolled through a virtual design. In the prospective study, cohorts were assigned on the basis of participant-reported clinical history obtained from a screening survey and a study questionnaire. Exposed participants were defined as having been in contact with someone with a PCR-confirmed or clinician-diagnosed COVID-19 case within 2 weeks of study entry. Mobile phlebotomists in the prospective study collected whole blood, serum and a nasopharyngeal or oropharyngeal swab from every participant. Additional blood draws and questionnaires over an approximately 2-month period could optionally be provided by prospective study participants. Before DNA extraction, prospective study blood samples were shipped either frozen or at room temperature. As regards this clone: Its antigen is currently not known. Base qualities are missing; no much larger clone stands one base away.

The CDR3 covers 15 residues, taking in both the cysteine and the phenylalanine. This entry keeps only the CDR3 DNA: 45 bases, framed from base 1. The germline V gene encodes CDR1 SGHVS and CDR2 FNYEAQ. A distance of 15 bases separates the germline ends of V and J, which lose 1 base and 5 bases respectively. TCRbeta CDR3 regions were amplified from genomic DNA using the immunoSEQ Assay, a bias-controlled multiplex PCR. Under the source paper's analysis protocol: Nucleated cell counts per sample were estimated from amplification of reference gene primers within the assay. To quantify the absolute abundance of each unique TCRbeta CDR3 rearrangement, sequence reads were collapsed and filtered. For each sample, productive Simpson clonality was calculated by taking the square root of Simpson's diversity index across productive rearrangements. The source is immuneACCESS, and TCRdb retained only in-frame sequences with V and J called. Part of the clones is not carried over; for the studies checked, unresolved V genes explain less than half of this, and the remainder is unexplained. Clone size and V and J calls were adopted from that table, with D and trimming inferred from the DNA. Recorded for this sample are over 350,000 clones; approximately 91% of them occurred a single time. About 0.83% of the sample is held by the ten biggest clonotypes.

This receptor was obtained from a woman in her thirties or forties who had been exposed to COVID-19. Sequenced: PBMCs or T cells enriched from blood (not recorded which). The chain was built from TRBV7-6 and TRBJ2-7; the D gene is perhaps TRBD1, on 5 matching bases. CDR3 sequence: CASSLEGSRWNEQYF. The DNA sequence is as follows: TGTGCCAGCAGCTTAGAGGGGTCAAGGTGGAACGAGCAGTACTTC.